This T cell receptor beta chain was sequenced during a study of shared clonotypes between healthy human individuals (TCRdb year 2020). For the wider study: The cohort included three men and two women between 18 and 49 years of age. To increase sequencing depth and limit assay-specific biases, different laboratories used diverse techniques to prepare libraries and sequence TCR repertoires. Per donor, leukapheresis produced somewhere between about 0.9 and 9 billion PBMCs. For each donor, three plates each were used for CD4 naive and CD4 memory, two plates were used for CD8 naive, and one plate was used for CD8 memory. To estimate repertoire size and how much clonotypes are shared between individuals, the study performed deep sequencing of blood TCR repertoires from about 5 healthy adults.

V is reduced by 5 bases and J by 0 bases, leaving a spacing of 11 bases between them. Per the germline V gene, SGHTA is the CDR1 and FQGNSA is the CDR2. Including the terminal cysteine and phenylalanine, the CDR3 comprises 15 residues. The sequence is cut down to CDR3 DNA, 45 bases in frame from base 1. What the work shows at the level of the full study, not this receptor alone: Sharing across a few donors was observed for about 5% of naive CD4, under 4% of naive CD8, 2% to 2.5% of memory CD4, and roughly 0.4% of memory CD8 clonotypes. The genetic and exposure-history diversity represented was limited by the small number of donors. Sampling was restricted to blood, and TCR repertoires in tissues likely differ from the TCR repertoires found in blood. Pairwise subsampling indicated that sequencing depth was expected to affect the degree of clonotype sharing among donors. Naive subsets generally had larger estimated clonotype richness than memory subsets did. Compared with non-shared clonotypes, clonotypes shared by all four sorted-subset donors had higher generation probabilities. Even with the large sequencing depth, rarefaction of the sorted-subset datasets indicated that sequencing was incomplete.

The sample holds one count of this clone. Its specific antigen is unknown. The record has no base qualities; no much larger clone is one base away. Using the deep immunoSEQ assay, TCR CDR3 regions were amplified from genomic DNA by multiplex PCR. Extracted genomic DNA from each cell subset was spread evenly across all wells of several immunoSEQ 96-well plates, with each plate serving as a replicate. Each replicate PCR for sorted subsets received about 200 ng genomic DNA, equal to about 29,000 T cell genomes. Purified libraries were quantified with a Qubit 3.0 fluorometer, sized on a Bioanalyzer 2100, and re-quantified with the KAPA Library Quantification kit. A separate single-read 150-cycle Illumina NextSeq 550 flow cell was used to sequence each immunoSEQ 96-well plate. Per the authors' processing: Because the immunoSEQ output included only junctional sequences and no quality scores, the filtering could not be the same as the filtering used for full-length reads. To assign V/J genes and CDR3, sequences were annotated against IMGT germline references using PyIR, a Python wrapper for IgBLAST v1.9. Reads were removed for weak V/J assignments (E-value above 1e-6), missing CDR3, stop codons, out-of-frame junctions, or ambiguous translated residues. V3J clonotypes were defined as sequences sharing the same inferred V gene, J gene, and CDR3 amino acid sequence. The percentage overlap between two repertoires was calculated by dividing the number of shared unique clonotypes by the size of the smaller repertoire. RTK rarefaction, the Chao1 estimator, and Recon v2.1 estimates of unobserved clonotypes were used to assess repertoire richness. OLGA was used to compute generation probabilities for all TCRbeta clonotypes that the gDNA method yielded from a handful of donors. Sourced from immuneACCESS, this table was stored by TCRdb with only in-frame sequences that have V and J called. A share of the clones is absent; for the studies checked, an unresolved V gene accounts for under half, and the remainder has no known explanation. Clone size and the V and J calls come from that table; the DNA yielded D and trimming. This sample holds millions of clones; around 95% were observed only once. The ten largest clones represent 0.1% to 0.15% of the sample.

The donors were healthy, HIV-negative adults who had no recently reported acute infections or vaccinations. Every donor was a Caucasian adult residing in Nashville, Tennessee, USA. CD4+ T cells were enriched by magnetic negative selection, after which naive cells were positively selected on CD45RA and the negative fraction was taken as the memory subset. Blood was collected by leukapheresis, and PBMCs were isolated by Ficoll-Histopaque density gradient centrifugation and then cryopreserved in liquid nitrogen vapor phase. Purity and quantity of every magnetically sorted T cell population were checked by analytical flow cytometry. Genomic DNA was isolated from each sorted fraction and quantified by UV absorbance on a Nanodrop 2000c.

The chain couples TRBV7-2 to TRBJ2-1; a weak D assignment points to TRBD2 (5 bases agree). Sequencing input: naive CD4+ T cells sorted from blood. The label giving this sample's cell subset or site can be read as: CD45RA+ positively selected. The sequence derives from a man younger than 30 in good health. The CDR3: CASSRSVSSYNEQFF. Here is the DNA: TGTGCCAGCAGCCGTAGCGTCAGCTCCTACAATGAGCAGTTCTTC.